The entry below describes one T cell receptor beta chain. This receptor's antigen is unknown. The sample holds no much larger clone one base away, and base qualities are not on file. The germline V gene provides CDR1 SGHAT and CDR2 FQNNGV. Unmatched junction bases come to 12, with V trimmed by 5 bases and J by 2 bases. The CDR3 has 16 amino acids, counting the end cysteine and phenylalanine. Only the CDR3 DNA stays, 48 bases, in frame from base 1. This sample was taken from a study of cytomegalovirus exposure and HLA in healthy donors (dated by TCRdb to between 2016 and 2019). Background on the whole study: An earlier analysis of 587 of the donors reported approximately 300 Gb of sequence data and 100 million to 120 million unique TCR beta sequences obtained from 180 million or so T cells. Around 300 gigabases of sequencing data and 70 million to 85 million unique TCR sequences were included in an early release covering about 620 HLA-typed donors. Among the roughly 430 genotyped donors, approximately 81% belonged to the genetic ancestry cluster associated with self-reported Caucasian donors. The study aimed to test whether signatures of past pathogen exposure could be identified by cataloging public T cell receptors. The T cell repertoires of 670 or so subjects were profiled by immunosequencing and related to cytomegalovirus serostatus. Besides the first cohort of approximately 670 subjects, a separate validation cohort made up of 120 different subjects was used. To predict cytomegalovirus infection status, the study combined high-throughput TCR immunosequencing, statistical association of individual TCRs with disease status, and machine learning. In a later analysis, previously published TCR beta repertoires from 666 donors were re-analyzed and high-resolution HLA genotyping was added so that TCR occurrence patterns could be studied. In the later analysis, no new phenotypic data were used to find candidate immune exposures; instead, reliance was placed on TCR beta sequences and their occurrence across donors. In an earlier analysis of 587 of the donors, high-throughput TCR beta sequencing was used to judge whether each TCR beta V gene segment behaved as functional or pseudogenic. Donor age, sex, ethnicity and CMV serostatus were compiled together with the repertoire data. A later genetic analysis used genome-wide SNP genotypes for 398 of the 666 donors, treating that subset as a discovery cohort. Every repertoire in the discovery cohort had been generated on one and the same sequencing platform. HLA typing covered class I and class II loci at four-digit resolution. The number of donors typed differed by locus, with roughly 629-640 for A, B, C, DRB1 and DQB1, around 500 for DQA1, 600 to 610 for DPA1, and roughly 450 for DPB1. Four or five DR-DQ haplotypes were handled as single units for association and clustering because linkage in the cohort was strong. Across roughly 420 genotyped donors of the cohort, an average of approximately 240,000 unique TCR beta nucleotide sequences per donor were sequenced, and about a sixth of those sequences were non-productive. General findings and caveats noted by the study authors: When HLA alleles, especially DR and DQ, strongly co-occurred, attributing TCR associations to individual alleles was difficult. Because some donors lacked HLA typing at each locus, the association tests relied only on the typed subset. Linkage disequilibrium might explain the correlated functional status among segregating V segments, but an unknown experimental factor could not be ruled out. The study listed 164 TCR beta chains as associated with cytomegalovirus. In vitro tests confirmed that three of the cytomegalovirus-associated TCR beta chains recognize cytomegalovirus antigens. Because counts were too low, 15 or so rarely observed V segments, including chromosome 9 orphons, were excluded from the earlier analysis of some 590 of the donors. According to a later genetic analysis, donors in an Asian-associated ancestry cluster had fewer N-insertions in productive TCRs than the approximately 690-donor mean. The presence/absence analyses assumed that sequencing depth was roughly uniform across donors, and that assumption may not be true. According to a later analysis, parvovirus B19, influenza, CMV and Epstein-Barr virus appeared linked to several top co-occurrence clusters. V-gene and J-gene trimming of TCR beta chains was associated with a missense DCLRE1C variant in a later genetic analysis, and the association was replicated in an independent cohort. Some IMGT-functional V segments, including TRBV6-2 and TRBV6-3, could not be told apart with the 87-base-pair reads, so those segments were excluded. Immune exposure information for the cohort was limited to CMV serostatus. In a later analysis, TCR association rates were found to vary across HLA loci, with the most associated TCRs seen for DRB1 alleles and the fewest for HLA-C alleles. Specific HLA alleles were associated with about 17,000 TCR beta sequences at a false discovery rate of 0.05 in a later analysis. The authors suggested that the approach could potentially be extended to other disease states and immunological phenotypes. The classifier was reported to diagnose cytomegalovirus status with high specificity and sensitivity in both the original cohort and the validation cohort. A further reported finding was that TCR beta sequences accurately predicted the HLA-A and HLA-B alleles for most subjects in the first cohort. In a later analysis, most CMV-associated TCR beta chains were found to appear HLA-restricted, with HLA associations seemingly driven largely by CMV exposure. This cohort had only TCR beta chains sequenced, and the lack of alpha or paired-chain data limited which features could be detected. Compared with equally common non-associated chains, HLA-associated TCR beta chains in a later analysis were more clonally expanded and had lower generation probabilities. Broadly in line with IMGT annotations, most TCR beta V segments showed up in productive rearrangements about 90% or about 30% of the time in an earlier analysis of a few hundred of the donors. Across donors, most TCR sequences were observed very rarely, whereas some public TCRs were present in many individuals. A cluster of highly shared sequence variants was judged likely to be a technical artifact of the sequencing pipeline.

Receptors were amplified or captured by the immunoSEQ multiplex PCR assay. The multiplex PCR relied on a mix of 60 forward primers for TCR Vbeta segments and 13 reverse primers for TCR Jbeta segments. The CDR3 region of rearranged TCR beta genes was amplified from genomic DNA with a multiplex PCR assay. The amplified TCR beta libraries were sequenced on the Illumina HiSeq System as 87-base-pair reads. In the original analysis: A later analysis tallied roughly 78 million unique TCR beta chains across the 650 to 750 repertoires, and approximately 9.9 million of those chains were shared by two or more donors. Raw reads were error-corrected and collapsed into unique sequences with a nearest-neighbor algorithm that merged closely related sequences to remove PCR and sequencing errors. V, D and J gene segments were assigned by aligning CDR3 sequences to IMGT reference sequences. For a sequence to be retained, a match of at least six nucleotides to both a V gene segment and a J gene segment was required. Rearrangements were called productive when the CDR3 lacked stop codons and stayed in frame with V and J; all others were non-productive. Following IMGT convention, CDR3 was defined as the stretch from the second conserved V-encoded cysteine up to the conserved J-encoded phenylalanine. The earlier analysis of some 600 of the donors excluded sequences that lacked an unambiguous match to a single V gene segment. An earlier analysis of a few hundred of the donors called V segments functional above 56.7% productive rearrangements and segregating when the between-donor standard deviation exceeded 5%. A statistical classification framework was developed to diagnose cytomegalovirus status using the catalog of TCR beta chain sequences. A later analysis assigned V and J genes by comparing TCR nucleotide sequences with IMGT/GENE-DB human TR gene sequences. In a later analysis, CDR3 sequences and most-parsimonious VDJ recombination scenarios were assigned using the TCRdist pipeline. A later analysis defined each TCR beta chain by its CDR3 amino acid sequence plus V-gene family, and excluded reads lacking a unique V-gene family. A later analysis removed 592 highly shared, low-generation-probability nucleotide sequences to deal with suspected cross-contamination and a sequencing artifact. In a later analysis, a clonal expansion index for each public chain was calculated from normalized within-repertoire ranks of inferred template counts. In a later analysis, generation probabilities were computed using a VDJ recombination model fitted to out-of-frame rearrangements, and the results were checked against IGoR. Hypergeometric tests were used in a later analysis to score TCR-TCR, TCR-HLA and TCR-CMV co-occurrence, with a repertoire-size bias correction applied to the TCR pairs. False discovery rates were estimated in a later analysis by permuting HLA or CMV assignments 20 times. In a later analysis, co-occurring TCRs were grouped with DBSCAN, and TCRdist sequence similarity was added when clustering was performed within HLA-allele-positive subsets. For co-occurrence clustering, repertoires with fewer than 30,000 or more than 120,000 public chains were excluded, along with about five repertoires with anomalous nucleotide sharing. In TCRdb, the immuneACCESS table is reduced to in-frame sequences with V and J assigned. These tables do not hold every clone; where another copy was compared, an unresolved V gene accounts for under half, and the others remain unexplained. For V, J and clone size, that table is used; D and trimming come from the DNA. The sample table lists some 98,000 clones, about three quarters of them with a count of one. About 8% of the sample is taken by the ten largest.

The cohort was made up of several hundred healthy bone marrow donors. At the time of sampling, all cohort members were nominally healthy, though unrecorded immune exposures were likely present. Of the 700 or so cohort members, around 310 had a positive CMV serostatus and approximately 370 had a negative one, while no CMV serostatus was recorded for the donor. A peripheral blood sample was provided by each donor, and peripheral blood mononuclear cells were used for TCR beta sequencing. Genomic DNA was extracted from the blood cell samples with the Qiagen DNeasy Blood Extraction Kit. The TCR comes from a human donor in good health. The sequenced sample consisted of PBMCs. The rearranged chain carries TRBV11-2 and TRBJ2-7; the central 7 bases match TRBD1. The encoded CDR3 is CASSITPGQITYEQYF. The sequenced DNA: TGTGCCAGCAGCATTACCCCGGGACAGATTACCTACGAGCAGTACTTC. Joined to the reference TRBV11-2 and TRBJ2-7 proteins, this CDR3 gives the full variable domain: EAGVAQSPRYKIIEKRQSVAFWCNPISGHATLYWYQQILGQGPKLLIQFQNNGVVDDSQLPKDRFSAERLKGVDSTLKIQPAKLEDSAVYLCASSITPGQITYEQYFGPGTRLTVT.